This record looks at one TCR beta chain sequence and its context. These data belong to a study of blood T cell repertoires in COVID-19. Study background: The United States, Italy and Spain provided the acute and convalescent COVID-19 samples.

Produced via immunoSEQ multiplex PCR; TCRdb's table is partial and in-frame only. The profile shows some 110,000 clones, roughly 86% of them singletons. The J segment lost 1 base and the V segment lost 8 bases, leaving 7 bases of the junction unmatched. This CDR3 comprises 13 residues. Germline V gives CDR1 GTSNPN, CDR2 SVGIG (reference sequence). This TCR was recovered from a man between 35 and 55 years old with acute or convalescent COVID-19. Sequencing was performed on peripheral blood. The chain employs TRBV30 and TRBJ1-1, with 7 bases aligning to TRBD1. The CDR3 protein is CARRQGPNTEAFF. In DNA, the CDR3 is TGTGCCAGAAGACAGGGCCCGAACACTGAAGCTTTCTTT.